This T cell receptor (beta chain) was captured by sequencing in a study of neurological immune-mediated disorders. This clonotype was seen at least ten times. The CDR3 extends over 17 amino acids. V dropped 0 bases and J dropped 0 bases, with 15 bases sitting between them. CDR1 is ENHRY, CDR2 SYGVKD, per germline. TCRdb processed the 5' RACE reads anew with MiXCR; each CDR3 protein has one entry. The sample consists of 75,000 to 95,000 distinct CDR3 sequences, 17% of them appearing once. The receptor was isolated from a woman aged 40 to 50 in good health. Material for sequencing was PBMCs. V usage is TRBV10-3 and J usage is TRBJ2-7; perhaps TRBD1 as D (5 bases). The CDR3 region has the DNA TGTGCCATCAGTGAGTCGGGGCGATCGATGGGCTCCTACGAGCAGTACTTC. This translates into CAISESGRSMGSYEQYF.